The table lists the clone carrying this T cell receptor (beta chain) with many counts. The data originate from a study of neurological immune-mediated disorders. Documented time point: longitudinal time-point 3. The cDNA was synthesized by 5'RACE incorporating 10-nucleotide random UMIs. TCRdb reprocessed the 5' RACE reads via MiXCR and lists one record per CDR3 protein. The sample includes roughly 53,000 distinct CDR3 sequences, more than 7% seen only once; the top ten take 1.5% to 2%. The trim removed 6 bases at V and 4 bases at J, leaving 6 bases unmatched. CDR3 size: 14 residues. Germline CDR1 SGHRS, CDR2 YFSETQ.

This TCR was recovered from a woman in her 40s in good health. V gene TRBV5-1 combines with J gene TRBJ2-3, with 9 bases identical to TRBD2. Sequencing used PBMCs. CDR3 region: CASNRRGGPDTQYF. CDR3 nucleotide sequence: TGCGCCAGCAACAGGCGGGGGGGCCCAGATACGCAGTATTTT.